The clone carrying this TCR beta chain showed up many times. Antigen: not known. The source of the sample is a study of CD8 T cells in ankylosing spondylitis. Study results and limitations: Matched ankylosing spondylitis synovial fluid reportedly showed significant enrichment of disease-linked clones. CD8+ cells made up the disease-linked clones, which were relatively rare in peripheral blood. What appeared characteristic of ankylosing spondylitis blood was a TCR beta motif of about eight highly homologous variants. A subset of motif variants has previously been described in the synovial fluid and blood of reactive arthritis.

TCRdb ran MiXCR on the 5' RACE reads and lists one entry per CDR3 protein. The data show more than 650,000 distinct CDR3 sequences, with over 9.5% seen just once and 0.51% held by the top ten. V was cut by 7 bases and J by 7 bases, with 20 bases left in between. Germline V gene lookup returns CDR1 SQVTM and CDR2 ANQGSEA. The CDR3 is 13 amino acids. The TCR comes from a male donor with ankylosing spondylitis. The chain couples TRBV29-1 to TRBJ2-7; either TRBD1 or TRBD2 may supply D (6 bases each). The specimen was blood, either unsorted or a sorted T cell fraction (not recorded which). CDR3 coding DNA: TGCAGCGCCACATCCTTGGGGGGCGGTGAGCAGTACTTC. Translating gives CSATSLGGGEQYF.